The clone carrying this T cell receptor beta chain has a single count. The sample belongs to a study of blood T cell repertoires in COVID-19. Study in general: COVID-19 samples collected from the United States, Italy and Spain covered acute and convalescent phases. T cells, B-cell-depleted T cells, or PBMCs provided the cDNA or gDNA that served as material.

Sequencing was performed with immunoSEQ multiplex PCR; in TCRdb, only in-frame clones are kept and a portion is missing. The table lists tens of thousands of clones, around 90% of them singletons. This receptor was taken from a man aged 65 to 85 with active COVID-19. The sequenced material came from peripheral blood.

This CDR3 is CASSYGGLAGVNEQYF. The CDR3 DNA reads TGTGCCAGCAGTTACGGGGGACTAGCGGGAGTGAACGAGCAGTACTTC. V usage is TRBV6-5 and J usage is TRBJ2-7; 14 bases align to TRBD2. Germline V gene sequence: CDR1 MNHEY, CDR2 SVGAGI. CDR3 length: 16 residues. The V gene end was trimmed by 2 bases and the J gene end by 5 bases; junction bases not matched to a gene: 5.